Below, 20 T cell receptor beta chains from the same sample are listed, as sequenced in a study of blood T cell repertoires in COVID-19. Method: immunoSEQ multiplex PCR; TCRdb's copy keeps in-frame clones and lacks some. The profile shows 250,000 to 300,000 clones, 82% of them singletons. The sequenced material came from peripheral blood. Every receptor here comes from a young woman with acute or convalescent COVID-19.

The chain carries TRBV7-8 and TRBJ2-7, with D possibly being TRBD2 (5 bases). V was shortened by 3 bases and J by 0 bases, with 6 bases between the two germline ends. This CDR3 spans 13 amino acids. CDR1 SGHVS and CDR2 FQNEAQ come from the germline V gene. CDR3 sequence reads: CASSFGVSYEQYF. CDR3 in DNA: TGTGCCAGCAGCTTCGGGGTCTCCTACGAGCAGTACTTC.

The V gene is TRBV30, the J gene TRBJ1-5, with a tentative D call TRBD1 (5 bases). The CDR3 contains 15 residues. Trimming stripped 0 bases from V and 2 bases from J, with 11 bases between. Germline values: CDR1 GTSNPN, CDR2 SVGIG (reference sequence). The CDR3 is CAWSVGGLGNQPQHF. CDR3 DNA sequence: TGTGCCTGGAGTGTCGGGGGTTTGGGCAATCAGCCCCAGCATTTT.

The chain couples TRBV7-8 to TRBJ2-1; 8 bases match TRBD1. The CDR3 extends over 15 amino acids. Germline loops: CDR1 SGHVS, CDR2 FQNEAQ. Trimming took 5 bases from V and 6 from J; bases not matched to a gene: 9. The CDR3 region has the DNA TGTGCCAGCAGCCCTGGCAGGGGGCCAAGCAATGAGCAGTTCTTC. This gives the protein CASSPGRGPSNEQFF.

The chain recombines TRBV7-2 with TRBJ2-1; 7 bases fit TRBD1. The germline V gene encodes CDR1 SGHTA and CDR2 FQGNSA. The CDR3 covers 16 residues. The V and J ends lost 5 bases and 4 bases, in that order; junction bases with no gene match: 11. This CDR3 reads CASSRRGQQIYNEQFF. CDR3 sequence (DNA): TGTGCCAGCAGCCGCAGGGGACAGCAAATATACAATGAGCAGTTCTTC.

Here the CDR3 DNA reads TGTGCCACCCTCGACTCCGCTTATGAGCAGTTCTTC. It encodes CATLDSAYEQFF. This rearrangement joins TRBV6-5 to TRBJ2-1; unclear D gene. The CDR3 covers 12 residues. The V and J ends lost 10 bases and 8 bases respectively, with 15 bases between them. CDR1 MNHEY and CDR2 SVGAGI come from the germline V gene.

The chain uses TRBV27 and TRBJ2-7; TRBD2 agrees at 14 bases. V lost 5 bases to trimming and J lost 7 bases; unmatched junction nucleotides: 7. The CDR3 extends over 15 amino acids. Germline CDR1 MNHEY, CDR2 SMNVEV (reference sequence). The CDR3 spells CASSPLGLAGDEQYF. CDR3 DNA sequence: TGTGCCAGCAGTCCGTTGGGACTAGCGGGAGATGAGCAGTACTTC.

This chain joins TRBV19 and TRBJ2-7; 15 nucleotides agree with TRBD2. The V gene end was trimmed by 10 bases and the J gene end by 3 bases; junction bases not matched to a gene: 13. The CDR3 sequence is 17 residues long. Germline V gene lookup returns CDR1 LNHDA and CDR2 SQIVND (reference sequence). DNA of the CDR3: TGTGCCACCTCGGGACTAGCGGGAGGATCCACCTTCTACGAGCAGTACTTC. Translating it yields CATSGLAGGSTFYEQYF.

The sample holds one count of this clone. The CDR3 reads CAISESGRVGEAFF. The CDR3 DNA is TGTGCCATCAGTGAGTCGGGCAGGGTGGGTGAAGCTTTCTTT. V usage is TRBV10-3 and J usage is TRBJ1-1; weak D call: TRBD1 (5 bases). The germline V gene has CDR1 ENHRY and CDR2 SYGVKD. Trimming pared 0 bases from V and 7 bases from J, leaving 12 bases between. The CDR3 runs to 14 residues.

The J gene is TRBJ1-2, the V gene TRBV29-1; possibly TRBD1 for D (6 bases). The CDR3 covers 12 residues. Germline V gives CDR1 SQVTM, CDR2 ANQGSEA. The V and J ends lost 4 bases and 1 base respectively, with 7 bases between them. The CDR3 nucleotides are TGCAGCGTTGTGGACAGTAACTATGGCTACACCTTC. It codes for CSVVDSNYGYTF.

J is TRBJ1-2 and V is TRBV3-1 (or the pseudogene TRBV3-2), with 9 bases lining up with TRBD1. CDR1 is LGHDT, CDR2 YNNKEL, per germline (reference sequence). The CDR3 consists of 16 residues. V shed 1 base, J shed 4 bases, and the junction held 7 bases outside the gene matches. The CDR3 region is CASSQGDRVTSYGYTF. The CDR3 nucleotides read TGTGCCAGCAGCCAAGGGGACAGGGTTACCTCCTATGGCTACACCTTC.

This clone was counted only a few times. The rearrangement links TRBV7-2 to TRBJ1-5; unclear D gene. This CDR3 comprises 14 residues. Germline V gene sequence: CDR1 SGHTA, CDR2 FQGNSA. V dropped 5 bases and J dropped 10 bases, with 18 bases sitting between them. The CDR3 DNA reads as TGTGCCAGCAGCCCGACGTCCTCCACTATACCCCAGCATTTT. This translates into CASSPTSSTIPQHF.

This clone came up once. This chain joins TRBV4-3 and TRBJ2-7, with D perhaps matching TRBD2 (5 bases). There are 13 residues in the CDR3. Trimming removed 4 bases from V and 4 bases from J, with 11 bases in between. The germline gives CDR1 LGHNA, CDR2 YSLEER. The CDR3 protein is CASSPGLRYEQYF. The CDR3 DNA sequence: TGCGCCAGCAGCCCCGGACTCAGGTACGAGCAGTACTTC.

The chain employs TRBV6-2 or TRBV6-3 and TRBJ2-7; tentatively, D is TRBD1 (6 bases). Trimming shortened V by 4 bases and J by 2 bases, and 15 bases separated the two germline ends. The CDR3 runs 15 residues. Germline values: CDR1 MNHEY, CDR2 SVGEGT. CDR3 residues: CASSLAGTSTYEQYF. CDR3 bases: TGTGCCAGCAGTTTGGCCGGGACATCTACCTACGAGCAGTACTTC.

Written as DNA, the CDR3 is TGTGCCACCAGTGATCGGGACTTCACAGATACGCAGTATTTT. Its translation is CATSDRDFTDTQYF. V is TRBV24-1 and J is TRBJ2-3, with a tentative D call TRBD2 (6 bases). Trimming shortened V by 3 bases and J by 2 bases, and 8 bases separated the two germline ends. The CDR3 covers 14 residues. Germline V gene sequence: CDR1 KGHDR, CDR2 SFDVKD.

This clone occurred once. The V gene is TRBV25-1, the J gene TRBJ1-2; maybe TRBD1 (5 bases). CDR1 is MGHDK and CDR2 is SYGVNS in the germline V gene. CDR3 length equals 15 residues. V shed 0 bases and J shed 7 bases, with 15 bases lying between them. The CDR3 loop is CASSEYGAGRGGYTF. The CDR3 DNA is TGTGCCAGCAGTGAATATGGGGCGGGGCGGGGTGGCTACACCTTC.

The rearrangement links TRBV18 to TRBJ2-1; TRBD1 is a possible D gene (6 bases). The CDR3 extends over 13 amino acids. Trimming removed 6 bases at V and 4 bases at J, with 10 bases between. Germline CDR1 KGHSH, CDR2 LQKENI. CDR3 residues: CASSPGQYNEQFF. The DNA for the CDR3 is TGTGCCAGCTCTCCCGGACAGTACAATGAGCAGTTCTTC.

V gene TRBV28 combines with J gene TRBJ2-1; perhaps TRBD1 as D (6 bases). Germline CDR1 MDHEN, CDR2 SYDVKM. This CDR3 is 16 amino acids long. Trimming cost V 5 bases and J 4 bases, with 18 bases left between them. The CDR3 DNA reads TGTGCCAGCAGTCCACCACAGGGTAGGCGATACAATGAGCAGTTCTTC. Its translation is CASSPPQGRRYNEQFF.

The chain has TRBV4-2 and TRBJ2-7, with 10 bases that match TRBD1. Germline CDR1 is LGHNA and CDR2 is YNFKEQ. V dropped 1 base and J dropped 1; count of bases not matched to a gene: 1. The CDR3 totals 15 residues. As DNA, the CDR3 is TGTGCCAGCAGCCAAGGGACAGGGGGATCCTACGAGCAGTACTTC. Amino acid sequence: CASSQGTGGSYEQYF.

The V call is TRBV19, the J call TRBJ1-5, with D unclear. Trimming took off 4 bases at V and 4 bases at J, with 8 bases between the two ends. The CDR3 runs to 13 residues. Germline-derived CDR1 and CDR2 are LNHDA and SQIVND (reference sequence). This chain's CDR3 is CASSTQPNQPQHF. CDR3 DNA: TGTGCCAGTAGTACACAACCTAATCAGCCCCAGCATTTT.

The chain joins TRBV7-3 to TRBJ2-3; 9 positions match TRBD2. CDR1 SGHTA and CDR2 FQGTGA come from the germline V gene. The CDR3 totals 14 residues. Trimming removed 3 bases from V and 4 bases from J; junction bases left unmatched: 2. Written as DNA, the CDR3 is TGTGCCAGCAGCTTGGGACTAGCCTCAGATACGCAGTATTTT. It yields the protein CASSLGLASDTQYF.